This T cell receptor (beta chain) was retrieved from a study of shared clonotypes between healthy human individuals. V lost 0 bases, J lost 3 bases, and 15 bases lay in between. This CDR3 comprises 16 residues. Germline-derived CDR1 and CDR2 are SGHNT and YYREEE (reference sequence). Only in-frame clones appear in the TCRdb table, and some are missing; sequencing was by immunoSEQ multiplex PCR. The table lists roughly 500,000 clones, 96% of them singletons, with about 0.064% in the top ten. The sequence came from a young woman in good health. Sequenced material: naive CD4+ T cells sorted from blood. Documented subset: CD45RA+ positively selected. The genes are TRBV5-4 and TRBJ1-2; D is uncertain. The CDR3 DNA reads TGTGCCAGCAGCTTGGGTGGGCCCCGGACGGACTATGGCTACACCTTC. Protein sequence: CASSLGGPRTDYGYTF.